This section outlines one T cell receptor beta chain sequence together with its context. As yet, its antigen is unknown. Each sorted fraction was over 95% pure. The source of the sample is a study of beta chain features in type 1 diabetes. Study outcomes and limitations: Small HLA sub-analyses could not settle whether HLA shapes TCRB rearrangement. For type 1 diabetes patients, VDJ junctions showed fewer insertions and more deletions.

Germline V gives CDR1 MNHEY, CDR2 SVGAGI. This CDR3 has 15 amino acids. Trimming pared 0 bases from V and 0 bases from J, leaving 8 bases between. Reverse transcribing all isolated RNA meant expressed TCRB transcripts were sequenced. Sequencing was performed with immunoSEQ multiplex PCR; in TCRdb, only in-frame clones are kept and a portion is missing. The table has 330,000 or so clones, approximately 14% seen once. The TCR sequence derives from a man aged 25-45 years in good health. The gene calls are TRBV6-5 and TRBJ1-1, with D unresolved. Sequencing was performed on central memory CD4+ T cells from blood. CDR3 sequence: CASSYSLNMNTEAFF. The DNA of the CDR3 is TGTGCCAGCAGTTACTCGTTAAACATGAACACTGAAGCTTTCTTT.